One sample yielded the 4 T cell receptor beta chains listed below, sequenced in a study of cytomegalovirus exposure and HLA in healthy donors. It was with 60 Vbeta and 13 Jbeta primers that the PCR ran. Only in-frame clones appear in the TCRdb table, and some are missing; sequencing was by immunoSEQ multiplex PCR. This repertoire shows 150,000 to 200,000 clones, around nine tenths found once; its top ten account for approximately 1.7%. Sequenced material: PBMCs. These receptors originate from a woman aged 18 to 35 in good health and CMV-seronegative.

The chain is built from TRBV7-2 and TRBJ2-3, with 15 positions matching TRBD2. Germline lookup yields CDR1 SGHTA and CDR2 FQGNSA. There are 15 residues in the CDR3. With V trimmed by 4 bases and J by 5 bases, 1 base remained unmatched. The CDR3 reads CASSSGLAGGDTQYF. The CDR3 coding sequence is TGTGCCAGCAGCTCGGGACTAGCGGGAGGAGATACGCAGTATTTT.

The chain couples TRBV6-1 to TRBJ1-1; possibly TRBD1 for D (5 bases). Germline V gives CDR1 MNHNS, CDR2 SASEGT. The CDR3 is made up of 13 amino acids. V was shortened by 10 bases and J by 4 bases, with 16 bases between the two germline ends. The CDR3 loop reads CATLQDGSTEAFF. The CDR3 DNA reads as TGTGCCACCTTACAGGATGGCAGCACTGAAGCTTTCTTT.

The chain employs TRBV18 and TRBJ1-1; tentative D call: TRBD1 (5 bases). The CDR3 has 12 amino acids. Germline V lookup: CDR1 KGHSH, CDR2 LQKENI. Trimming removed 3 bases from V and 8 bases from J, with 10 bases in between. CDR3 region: CASSPQGGEAFF. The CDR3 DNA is TGTGCCAGCTCACCCCAGGGTGGAGAAGCTTTCTTT. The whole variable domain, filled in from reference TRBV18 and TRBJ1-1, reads NAGVMQNPRHLVRRRGQEARLRCSPMKGHSHVYWYRQLPEEGLKFMVYLQKENIIDESGMPKERFSAEFPKEGPSILRIQQVVRGDSAAYFCASSPQGGEAFFGQGTRLTVV.

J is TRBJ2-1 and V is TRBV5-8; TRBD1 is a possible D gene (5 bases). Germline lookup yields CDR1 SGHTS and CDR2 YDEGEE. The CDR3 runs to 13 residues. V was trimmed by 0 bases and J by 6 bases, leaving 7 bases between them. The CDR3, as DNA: TGTGCCAGCAGCTTGGGACAGCTCAATGAGCAGTTCTTC. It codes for CASSLGQLNEQFF.